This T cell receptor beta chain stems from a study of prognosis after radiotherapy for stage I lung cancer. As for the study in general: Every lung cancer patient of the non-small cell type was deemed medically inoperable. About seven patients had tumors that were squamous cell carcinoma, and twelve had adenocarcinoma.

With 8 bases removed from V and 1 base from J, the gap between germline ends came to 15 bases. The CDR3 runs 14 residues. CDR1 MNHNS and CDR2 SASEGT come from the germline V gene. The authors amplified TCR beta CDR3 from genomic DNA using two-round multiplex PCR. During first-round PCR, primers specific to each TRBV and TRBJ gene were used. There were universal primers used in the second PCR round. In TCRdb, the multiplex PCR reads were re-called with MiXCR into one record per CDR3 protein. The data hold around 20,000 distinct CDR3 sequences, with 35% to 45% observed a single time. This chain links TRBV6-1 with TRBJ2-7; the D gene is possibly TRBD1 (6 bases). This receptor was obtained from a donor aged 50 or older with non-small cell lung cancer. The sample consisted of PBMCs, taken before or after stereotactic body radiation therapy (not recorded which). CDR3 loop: CASRDTGQSYEQYF. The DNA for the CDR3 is TGTGCCAGCCGGGACACGGGGCAATCCTACGAGCAGTACTTC.